A single sample gave rise to the 9 T cell receptor beta chains below, sequenced in a study of T cell responses to AZD1222 COVID-19 vaccine. Using immunoSEQ multiplex PCR, the repertoire was profiled, and TCRdb retains in-frame clones only, with some absent. The repertoire holds approximately 96,000 clones, with 85% to 95% as singletons. The starting material was peripheral blood, obtained 28 days after the second AZD1222 dose. The receptors originated from an adult who received the AZD1222 COVID-19 vaccine.

This sequence joins TRBV7-3 and TRBJ1-1, with D tentatively TRBD1 (5 bases). CDR3 length equals 12 residues. The V gene lost 5 bases and the J gene lost 7 bases, with 11 bases spanning the gap. Germline CDR1 SGHTA, CDR2 FQGTGA. CDR3 sequence (DNA): TGTGCCAGCAGCGAAGGTCAGGGTGAAGCTTTCTTT. It translates to CASSEGQGEAFF.

This clone appeared a single time. The chain has TRBV3-1 (or the pseudogene TRBV3-2) and TRBJ2-1, with D perhaps TRBD1 (5 bases). Germline values: CDR1 LGHDT, CDR2 YNNKEL (reference sequence). Trimming took off 1 base at V and 3 bases at J, with 7 bases between the two ends. The CDR3 is 14 amino acids. This CDR3 reads CASSQARVYNEQFF. CDR3 coding DNA: TGTGCCAGCAGCCAAGCCAGGGTCTACAATGAGCAGTTCTTC.

This clone appeared once. The chain uses TRBV30 and TRBJ2-7; D gene ambiguous. The CDR3 has 13 amino acids. V was cut by 3 bases and J by 3 bases, with 12 bases left in between. Germline CDR1 is GTSNPN and CDR2 is SVGIG (reference sequence). The CDR3 region is CAWRGINFYEQYF. CDR3 nucleotide sequence: TGTGCCTGGAGGGGTATTAACTTCTACGAGCAGTACTTC.

The chain combines TRBV21-1 with TRBJ2-1; the table's D call, TRBD2, has no DNA check behind it. TRBV21-1 is a known pseudogene. The CDR3 extends over 14 amino acids. The CDR3 region is CASSPRGGRDEQFF. In DNA, the CDR3 is TGTGCCAGCAGCCCACGGGGAGGGCGGGATGAGCAGTTCTTC.

The chain joins TRBV30 to TRBJ1-2; possible D gene TRBD1, 6 bases. V was pared by 7 bases and J by 3 bases, with 15 bases between. The CDR3 sequence is 13 residues long. Looked up from germline, CDR1 is GTSNPN and CDR2 is SVGIG (reference sequence). The CDR3 region is CAYSGEGDYGYTF. In DNA, the CDR3 is TGTGCCTATTCAGGGGAGGGGGACTATGGCTACACCTTC.

This clone was found a few times. The V gene is TRBV2, the J gene TRBJ2-3; D not certain. The germline V gene has CDR1 SNHLY and CDR2 FYNNEI. This CDR3 has 13 amino acids. Trimming stripped 2 bases from V and 5 bases from J, with 8 bases between. CDR3 coding DNA: TGTGCCAGCAGTGAAAATCCAGAAGATACGCAGTATTTT. This translates into CASSENPEDTQYF.

The chain employs TRBV19 and TRBJ2-7, with unresolved D. With 1 base removed from V and 2 bases from J, the gap between germline ends came to 12 bases. CDR3 length: 15 residues. The germline gives CDR1 LNHDA, CDR2 SQIVND (reference sequence). The CDR3 nucleotides are TGTGCCAGTAGTATAGCTCCGGCACCAACCTACGAGCAGTACTTC. Translated: CASSIAPAPTYEQYF.

The rearrangement links TRBV4-1 to TRBJ2-5; 8 bases are shared with TRBD2. CDR1 MGHRA and CDR2 YSYEKL come from the germline V gene. The CDR3 loop spans 15 amino acids. The ends lost 4 bases at V and 5 bases at J; junction bases unmatched: 9. The CDR3 bases are TGCGCCAGCAGCCCCAGCCGGGGGGGAGAGGAGACCCAGTACTTC. It yields the protein CASSPSRGGEETQYF.

The V gene is TRBV20-1, the J gene TRBJ2-5; TRBD1 agrees at 7 bases. The germline V gene encodes CDR1 DFQATT and CDR2 SNEGSKA (reference sequence). J lost 2 bases, V lost 3 bases, and 3 bases had no gene match. CDR3 length: 13 residues. As DNA, the CDR3 is TGCAGTGCTAGTCACAGGGGACAAGAGACCCAGTACTTC. This sequence encodes CSASHRGQETQYF.